Shown below are 26 T cell receptor beta chains from a single sample sequenced in a study of cytomegalovirus exposure and HLA in healthy donors. Primers for the PCR totalled 60 Vbeta and 13 Jbeta. Assay used: immunoSEQ multiplex PCR; TCRdb lists only in-frame clones, some missing. Among under 250,000 clones listed, about 80% were seen once. Source material: PBMCs. These receptors all come from a woman between 25 and 40 years old in good health and CMV-seropositive.

This chain links TRBV10-3 with TRBJ2-1; D might be TRBD2 (6 bases). The V and J ends lost 0 bases and 0 bases respectively, with 9 bases between them. The CDR3 has 16 residues. Germline-derived CDR1 and CDR2 are ENHRY and SYGVKD. The CDR3 protein is CAISESGLSSYNEQFF. CDR3 nucleotides: TGTGCCATCAGTGAGTCGGGACTTAGCTCCTACAATGAGCAGTTCTTC.

This sequence joins TRBV11-3 and TRBJ2-5, with 16 bases matching TRBD2. This CDR3 is built from 16 residues. J lost 3 bases, V lost 5 bases, and 3 bases had no gene match. The germline V gene has CDR1 SGHNT and CDR2 YENEEA. CDR3 in amino acids: CASSLGTSGGEETQYF. In DNA, the CDR3 is TGTGCCAGCAGCCTCGGGACTAGCGGGGGGGAAGAGACCCAGTACTTC. Variable domain in full (rest from reference TRBV11-3 and TRBJ2-5): EAGVVQSPRYKIIEKKQPVAFWCNPISGHNTLYWYLQNLGQGPELLIRYENEEAVDDSQLPKDRFSAERLKGVDSTLKIQPAELGDSAVYLCASSLGTSGGEETQYFGPGTRLLVL.

This chain links TRBV5-5 with TRBJ1-5; the D is unclear. V was pared by 0 bases and J by 0 bases, with 7 bases between. The CDR3 sequence is 15 residues long. Germline CDR1 is SGHKS and CDR2 is YYEKEE (reference sequence). The CDR3 here is CASSLVGRSNQPQHF. In DNA form, the CDR3 reads TGTGCCAGCAGCTTGGTTGGCCGTAGCAATCAGCCCCAGCATTTT.

The chain uses TRBV4-2 and TRBJ1-2; D uncertain. The germline V and J ends were trimmed by 0 bases and 3 bases, with 14 bases remaining between them. The germline V gene encodes CDR1 LGHNA and CDR2 YNFKEQ. This CDR3 region has 16 residues. The CDR3 loop is CASSQDNGRGDYGYTF. CDR3 coding DNA: TGTGCCAGCAGCCAAGATAATGGTCGGGGAGACTATGGCTACACCTTC.

The rearrangement uses TRBV10-3 and TRBJ2-1; the match to TRBD1 covers 9 bases. V was clipped by 6 bases and J by 6 bases; unmatched bases: 6. There are 14 residues in the CDR3. The V gene's germline CDR1 is ENHRY and CDR2 SYGVKD. The CDR3 DNA sequence: TGTGCCATCAGCGGGACAGGGTTCGGCAATGAGCAGTTCTTC. This sequence encodes CAISGTGFGNEQFF.

This clone was recorded a few times. This sequence joins TRBV7-9 and TRBJ2-7; 10 bases are shared with TRBD1. CDR1 SEHNR and CDR2 FQNEAQ come from the germline V gene (reference sequence). The CDR3 is 15 residues long. V trimming: 5 bases; J trimming: 3 bases; junction bases outside the gene matches: 7. This CDR3 reads CASSSRQGAYYEQYF. The CDR3 DNA sequence: TGTGCCAGCAGCAGTAGACAGGGGGCTTACTACGAGCAGTACTTC.

The chain couples TRBV27 to TRBJ2-7; D ambiguous. Germline V CDR1 and CDR2: MNHEY, SMNVEV (reference sequence). The CDR3 is 13 residues long. V lost 0 bases and J lost 4, with 7 bases in between. The CDR3 is CASSLSALYEQYF. CDR3 DNA: TGTGCCAGCAGTTTATCGGCACTATACGAGCAGTACTTC.

The chain employs TRBV4-1 and TRBJ1-1, with D hard to call. This CDR3 has 14 amino acids. The V gene lost 2 bases and the J gene lost 4 bases, with 11 bases spanning the gap. Germline V CDR1 and CDR2: MGHRA, YSYEKL. CDR3 residues: CASSQPTRGTEAFF. The DNA of the CDR3 is TGCGCCAGCAGCCAACCAACACGGGGCACTGAAGCTTTCTTT.

The rearrangement links TRBV11-2 to TRBJ2-1; D may be TRBD2 (6 bases). Trimming stripped 5 bases from V and 3 bases from J, with 17 bases between. Germline CDR1 SGHAT, CDR2 FQNNGV. This CDR3 is built from 16 residues. CDR3 nucleotides: TGTGCCAGCAGCAGTAAGACTAGGAAGTACTACAATGAGCAGTTCTTC. It codes for CASSSKTRKYYNEQFF. The entire variable domain, with the rest obtained from reference TRBV11-2 and TRBJ2-1, is as follows: EAGVAQSPRYKIIEKRQSVAFWCNPISGHATLYWYQQILGQGPKLLIQFQNNGVVDDSQLPKDRFSAERLKGVDSTLKIQPAKLEDSAVYLCASSSKTRKYYNEQFFGPGTRLTVL.

This chain connects TRBV6-4 to TRBJ1-1, with 7 bases aligning to TRBD1. The CDR3 is made up of 17 amino acids. V lost 6 bases to trimming and J lost 12 bases; unmatched junction nucleotides: 25. CDR1 is MRHNA, CDR2 SNTAGT, per germline. The CDR3, as DNA: TGTGCCAGCAGACGAACCTACAGGGGTAGAGAATCCCTTGTAACTTTCTTT. It is translated as CASRRTYRGRESLVTFF.

The V and J genes are TRBV5-1 and TRBJ2-1; TRBD2 agrees at 13 bases. The CDR3 is 19 residues long. The germline V gene encodes CDR1 SGHRS and CDR2 YFSETQ. Germline trimming cut 2 bases from V and 7 bases from J; bases unmatched to any gene: 15. The CDR3 sequence: CASSLHYQAGLAGENEQFF. CDR3 nucleotide sequence: TGCGCCAGCAGCTTACATTACCAGGCAGGACTAGCGGGGGAGAATGAGCAGTTCTTC.

This clone occurred a few times. The chain joins TRBV29-1 to TRBJ1-2; D possibly corresponds to TRBD1 (5 bases). V was cut by 5 bases and J by 2 bases, with 9 bases left in between. The V gene's germline CDR1 is SQVTM and CDR2 ANQGSEA. This CDR3 has 12 residues. The chain's CDR3 is CSVQSGNYGYTF. In DNA form, the CDR3 reads TGCAGCGTTCAGTCAGGGAACTATGGCTACACCTTC.

The genes are TRBV5-1 and TRBJ2-1, with TRBD2 matching 8 bases. CDR3 length equals 16 residues. The germline gives CDR1 SGHRS, CDR2 YFSETQ. J was trimmed by 5 bases and V by 0 bases; bases with no gene match: 7. The CDR3 DNA follows: TGCGCCAGCAGCTTGGGCGTAAGCGGGAGTAACAATGAGCAGTTCTTC. Encoded protein: CASSLGVSGSNNEQFF.

The V gene is TRBV11-2, the J gene TRBJ1-1, with TRBD1 as a possible D gene (5 bases). V shed 2 bases and J shed 11 bases, with 12 bases lying between them. This CDR3 has 12 amino acids. Germline values: CDR1 SGHAT, CDR2 FQNNGV. This CDR3 is CASSLYQGRAFF. In DNA, the CDR3 is TGTGCCAGCAGCTTATATCAGGGCCGCGCTTTCTTT.

The rearrangement uses TRBV4-3 and TRBJ2-1; perhaps TRBD2 as D (5 bases). Germline loops: CDR1 LGHNA, CDR2 YSLEER. This CDR3 spans 15 amino acids. Between the trimmed V and J ends, which lost 3 bases and 4 bases, there was a span of 13 bases. CDR3 sequence (DNA): TGCGCCAGCAGCCAGGCGGAGGCCTCATACAATGAGCAGTTCTTC. Its protein is CASSQAEASYNEQFF.

J is TRBJ2-3 and V is TRBV27; 15 nucleotides match TRBD2. This CDR3 is built from 19 residues. The germline V gene encodes CDR1 MNHEY and CDR2 SMNVEV (reference sequence). The junction had 14 bases not matched to a gene; V was cut back by 4 bases and J by 6 bases. The CDR3 here is CASSYLGLAGGLSTDTQYF. Written as DNA, the CDR3 is TGTGCCAGCAGTTATCTGGGACTAGCGGGAGGCCTTTCAACGGATACGCAGTATTTT.

This chain links TRBV2 with TRBJ1-5; TRBD1 agrees at 9 bases. The CDR3 runs to 15 residues. The V segment lost 0 bases and the J segment 6 bases; nucleotides outside the gene matches: 3. The V gene's germline CDR1 is SNHLY and CDR2 FYNNEI. CDR3 region: CASSEAGTGTQPQHF. DNA of the CDR3: TGTGCCAGCAGTGAAGCCGGGACAGGGACTCAGCCCCAGCATTTT.

The chain uses TRBV9 and TRBJ1-2; 10 positions agree with TRBD1. CDR3 length equals 16 residues. Germline V gene sequence: CDR1 SGDLS, CDR2 YYNGEE. The J segment lost 5 bases and the V segment lost 4 bases, leaving 11 bases of the junction unmatched. The chain's CDR3 is CASSPSPGQGSYGYTF. The CDR3 coding sequence is TGTGCCAGCAGCCCCAGTCCGGGACAGGGGAGTTATGGCTACACCTTC.

The V call is TRBV5-6, the J call TRBJ2-7; 8 bases are a match to TRBD1. Germline trimming cut 0 bases from V and 6 bases from J; bases unmatched to any gene: 5. Germline CDR1 and CDR2: SGHDT and YYEEEE. The CDR3 is 14 residues long. This chain's CDR3 is CASSLEFRGPEQYF. The CDR3 nucleotides read TGTGCCAGCAGCTTGGAGTTCAGGGGGCCCGAGCAGTACTTC.

The V gene is TRBV29-1, the J gene TRBJ2-7, with 8 bases matching TRBD1. There are 13 residues in the CDR3. The germline CDR1 and CDR2 sequences are SQVTM and ANQGSEA. V lost 4 bases, J lost 0 bases, and 2 bases stayed unmatched. This chain's CDR3 is CSVGDRSSYEQYF. CDR3 bases: TGCAGCGTTGGGGACAGGTCCTCCTACGAGCAGTACTTC.

The rearrangement uses TRBV19 and TRBJ1-1, with unresolved D. Germline CDR1 and CDR2: LNHDA and SQIVND (reference sequence). V dropped 9 bases and J dropped 4 bases, with 18 bases sitting between them. The CDR3 is made up of 14 amino acids. CDR3 nucleotides: TGTGCCAGCCTTCCAGAGGGCATTATCACTGAAGCTTTCTTT. This encodes CASLPEGIITEAFF.

V and J are TRBV7-5 and TRBJ2-1; TRBD2 reflects the table's D call only, with no check against the DNA. TRBV7-5 represents a pseudogene. This CDR3 region has 21 residues. The CDR3 loop is CARSLGGLAGGLTSSYNEQFF. The CDR3 DNA sequence: TGTGCCAGAAGCTTAGGGGGACTAGCGGGGGGTCTCACGAGCTCCTACAATGAGCAGTTCTTC.

V is TRBV29-1 and J is TRBJ2-7; 7 nucleotides line up with TRBD2. There are 13 residues in the CDR3. The germline gives CDR1 SQVTM, CDR2 ANQGSEA. After removal of 2 bases from V and 0 bases from J, the junction contained 1 base not matched to a gene. This chain's CDR3 is CSVELADSYEQYF. The CDR3 DNA reads as TGCAGCGTTGAACTAGCGGACTCCTACGAGCAGTACTTC.

The rearrangement joins TRBV2 to TRBJ2-3; D is ambiguous. The germline CDR1 and CDR2 sequences are SNHLY and FYNNEI. There are 13 residues in the CDR3. Trimming stripped 3 bases from V and 2 bases from J, with 6 bases between. The CDR3 spells CASSDIHTDTQYF. The CDR3 region has the DNA TGTGCCAGCAGTGACATCCACACAGATACGCAGTATTTT.

The chain links TRBV30 to TRBJ1-1, with a possible D match to TRBD1 (6 bases). Germline CDR1 and CDR2: GTSNPN and SVGIG (reference sequence). This CDR3 has 13 residues. Deletions cut 5 bases from V and 0 bases from J, with 10 bases between. CDR3 amino acids: CAWEDSMNTEAFF. Here the CDR3 DNA reads TGTGCCTGGGAGGACAGCATGAACACTGAAGCTTTCTTT.

The sample holds a few counts of this clone. V is TRBV6-5 and J is TRBJ2-1; 7 bases fit TRBD2. J gave up 0 bases and V 5 bases, and 1 base lay outside the gene matches. CDR3 length: 14 amino acids. Per germline, CDR1 MNHEY and CDR2 SVGAGI. CDR3 loop: CASSPSGSYNEQFF. As DNA, the CDR3 is TGTGCCAGCAGTCCTAGCGGCTCCTACAATGAGCAGTTCTTC.